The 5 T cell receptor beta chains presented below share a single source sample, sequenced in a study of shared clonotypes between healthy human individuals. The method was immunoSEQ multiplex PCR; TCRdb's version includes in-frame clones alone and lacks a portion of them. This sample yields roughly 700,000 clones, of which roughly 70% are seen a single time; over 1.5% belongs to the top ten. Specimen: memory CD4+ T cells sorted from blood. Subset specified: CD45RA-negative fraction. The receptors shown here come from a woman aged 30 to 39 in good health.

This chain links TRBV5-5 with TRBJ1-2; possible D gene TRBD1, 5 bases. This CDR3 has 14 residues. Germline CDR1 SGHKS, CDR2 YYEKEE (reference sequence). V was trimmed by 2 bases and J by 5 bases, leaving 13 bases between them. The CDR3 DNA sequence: TGTGCCAGCAGCTTTGGGGGTCCCGAGTATGGCTACACCTTC. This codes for CASSFGGPEYGYTF.

The CDR3 DNA reads TGTGCCAGCAGCGCAGGAAACTACGAGCAGTACTTC. This encodes CASSAGNYEQYF. This chain uses TRBV7-2 with TRBJ2-7, with D unclear. Looked up from germline, CDR1 is SGHTA and CDR2 is FQGNSA. Deletions cut 5 bases from V and 3 bases from J, with 8 bases between. The length of the CDR3 is 12 residues.

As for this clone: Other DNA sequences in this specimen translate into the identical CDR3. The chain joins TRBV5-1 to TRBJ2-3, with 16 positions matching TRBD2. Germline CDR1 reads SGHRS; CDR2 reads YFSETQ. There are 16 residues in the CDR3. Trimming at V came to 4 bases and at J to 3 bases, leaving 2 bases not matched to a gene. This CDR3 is CASSLGLAGGTDTQYF. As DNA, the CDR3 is TGCGCCAGCAGCCTGGGACTAGCGGGAGGGACAGATACGCAGTATTTT.

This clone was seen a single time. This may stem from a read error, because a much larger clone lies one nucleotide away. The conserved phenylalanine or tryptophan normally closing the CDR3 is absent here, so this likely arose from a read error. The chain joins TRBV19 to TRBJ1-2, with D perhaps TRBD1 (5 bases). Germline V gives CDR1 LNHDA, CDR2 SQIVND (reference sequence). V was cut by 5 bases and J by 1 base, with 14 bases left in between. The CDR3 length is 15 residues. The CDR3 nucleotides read TGTGCCAGTAGTGTTCGTGGGGGAAGTAACTATGGCTACACCCTC. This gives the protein CASSVRGGSNYGYTL.

CDR3 sequence reads: CASSLAQHTEAFF. DNA for the CDR3: TGTGCCAGCAGCTTAGCACAGCACACTGAAGCTTTCTTT. The chain couples TRBV7-8 to TRBJ1-1; no clear D. The CDR3 runs to 13 residues. In germline, CDR1 is SGHVS, CDR2 FQNEAQ. V was clipped by 0 bases and J by 3 bases, with 5 bases between them.